Sequencing of this T cell receptor (beta chain) was carried out in a study of cytomegalovirus exposure and HLA in healthy donors. The CDR3 extends over 15 amino acids. V was clipped by 4 bases and J by 5 bases, with 18 bases between them. Germline V gives CDR1 SGHNT, CDR2 YYREEE (reference sequence). PCR primers comprised 60 Vbeta and 13 Jbeta primers. Assay: immunoSEQ multiplex PCR; the TCRdb copy retains only in-frame clones and omits some. Here the sample spans some 45,000 clones, around 74% being singletons. The table lists this clone with a few counts. Its antigen is currently unknown. General observations from the study: The sole available immune exposure information was CMV serostatus. A previous analysis found most TCR beta V segments productive roughly 87% or roughly 30% of the time.

This chain links TRBV5-4 with TRBJ2-5; D possibly corresponds to TRBD2 (6 bases). What was sequenced was PBMCs. The clonotype comes from a man under 40 in good health and CMV-seronegative. DNA of the CDR3: TGTGCCAGCAGCCCCCGCGGCGGGATCGGGGAGACCCAGTACTTC. Its protein product is CASSPRGGIGETQYF.